This T cell receptor beta chain was sequenced in a study of shared T cell receptors in the human thymus (dated by TCRdb to the early 2020s). With regard to the full study: The study examined how self-reactive, shared T-cell receptor alpha chains are generated in the human thymus.

According to the germline V gene (reference sequence), CDR1 reads SGHAT and CDR2 reads FQDESV. The CDR3 runs 13 residues from the cysteine to the phenylalanine. Only CDR3 DNA is held: 39 bases, read in frame from base 1. Trimming at the junction amounts to 7 bases on V and 6 bases on J, and the germline ends lie 15 bases apart. On this clone: No cognate antigen has been identified for it. Base qualities are not provided; no much larger clone lies one nucleotide away.

Library preparation was by the immunoSEQ multiplex PCR assay. TCRdb took over this immuneACCESS table, retaining in-frame rearrangements with V and J assigned. Such tables are incomplete; in checked studies, under half of the missing clones stem from an unresolved V gene, and the remainder is unexplained. This sample lists hundreds of thousands of clones; roughly 90% were detected once. Jointly, the top ten make up about 0.01% of the sample. The sample was also reused in another study, on human thymus T cells. The second paper states: In Finland, the donors were immunologically healthy infants who were having open corrective cardiac surgery for congenital heart defects. Thymus tissue was collected as surgical resects that were removed during corrective cardiac surgery. Biased V and J gene segment usage appeared to be present in both thymic and peripheral blood repertoires. The related research reported highly overlapping thymic TCR repertoires among unrelated individuals. The study characterized TCR alpha and beta repertoires from seven to nine infant thymus samples and a few related peripheral blood samples. Donor ages ranging from roughly 6 to 250 days were recorded, and 5 to 7 male and a couple of female infants were included in the cohort. Thymocytes were released mechanically from tissue and stored at -70 °C as pellets of about 9-32 million cells. A QIAsymphony instrument was used to extract genomic DNA from frozen cell pellets. Using the immunoSEQ multiplex PCR assay, the TCRB and TCRAD loci were amplified from a standardized quantity of quality-controlled genomic DNA. The amplicons spanned the V(D)J region and were long enough to cover the CDR3 and allow V and J genes to be identified. The commercial immunoSEQ service was used to sequence amplicons on an Illumina platform. Corrections for primer bias and sequencing errors followed previously described methods, while TCRAD and TCRB definitions were based on the IMGT database. Analysis of the repertoires was done with immunoSEQ Analyzer 3.0 and VDJTools and included basic statistics, V/J segment usage, diversity estimates, rarefaction and pairwise overlap. To estimate diversity, the Chao1, ChaoE, Efron-Thisted, Shannon and inverse Simpson indices were applied, and diversity was also estimated on datasets down-sampled to the smallest sample. Repertoire overlap was determined by strict matching of CDR3 nucleotide sequence, V gene and J gene, and Jaccard-based multidimensional scaling clustering was applied. On average, thymus samples yielded roughly 770,000 unique TCRB clonotypes, whereas blood samples yielded 65,000 to 100,000.

The sequence links TRBV11-1 to TRBJ1-2; the D gene is possibly TRBD1, with 6 bases matching. Sequenced sample: thymocytes. The source is a boy younger than two with a congenital heart defect. Donor details come from another sample of the same person, matched by shared clones. The DNA is TGTGCCAGCAACCGCGTGGGGGCGGATGGCTACACCTTC. This codes for CASNRVGADGYTF.